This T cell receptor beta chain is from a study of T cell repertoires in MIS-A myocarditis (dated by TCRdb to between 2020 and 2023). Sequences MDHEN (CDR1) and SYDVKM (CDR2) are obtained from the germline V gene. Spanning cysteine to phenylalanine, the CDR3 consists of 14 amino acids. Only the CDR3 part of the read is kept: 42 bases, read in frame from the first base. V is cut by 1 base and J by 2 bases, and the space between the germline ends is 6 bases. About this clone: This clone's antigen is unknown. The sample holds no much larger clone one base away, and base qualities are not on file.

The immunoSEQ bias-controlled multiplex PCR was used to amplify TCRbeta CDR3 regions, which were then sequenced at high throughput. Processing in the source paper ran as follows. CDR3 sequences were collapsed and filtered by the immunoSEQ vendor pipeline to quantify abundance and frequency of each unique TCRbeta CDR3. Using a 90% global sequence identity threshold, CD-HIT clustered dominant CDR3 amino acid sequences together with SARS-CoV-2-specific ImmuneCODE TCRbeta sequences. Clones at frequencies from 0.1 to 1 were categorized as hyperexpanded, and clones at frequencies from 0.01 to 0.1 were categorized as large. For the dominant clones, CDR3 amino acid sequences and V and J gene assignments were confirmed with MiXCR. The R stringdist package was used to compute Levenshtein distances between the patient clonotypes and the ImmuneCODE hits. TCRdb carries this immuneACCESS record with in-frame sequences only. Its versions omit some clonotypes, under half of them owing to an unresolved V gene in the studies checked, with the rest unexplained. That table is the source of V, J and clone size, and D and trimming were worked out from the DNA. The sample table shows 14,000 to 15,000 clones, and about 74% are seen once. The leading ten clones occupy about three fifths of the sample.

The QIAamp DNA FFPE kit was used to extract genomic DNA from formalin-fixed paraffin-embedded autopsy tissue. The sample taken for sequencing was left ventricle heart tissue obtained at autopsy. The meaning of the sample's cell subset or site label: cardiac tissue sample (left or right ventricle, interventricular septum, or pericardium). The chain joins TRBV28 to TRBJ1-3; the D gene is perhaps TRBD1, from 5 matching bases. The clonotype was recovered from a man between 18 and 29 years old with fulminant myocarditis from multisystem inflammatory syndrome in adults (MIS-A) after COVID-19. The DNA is TGTGCCAGCAGTTTATTGGGGGCTGGAAACACCATATATTTT. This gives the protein CASSLLGAGNTIYF. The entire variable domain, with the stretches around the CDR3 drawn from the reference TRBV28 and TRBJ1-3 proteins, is DVKVTQSSRYLVKRTGEKVFLECVQDMDHENMFWYRQDPGLGLRLIYFSYDVKMKEKGDIPEGYSVSREKKERFSLILESASTNQTSMYLCASSLLGAGNTIYFGEGSWLTVV.